Below, 2 T cell receptor beta chains from the same sample are listed, as sequenced in a study of blood T cell repertoires in COVID-19. Libraries were prepared by immunoSEQ multiplex PCR; TCRdb keeps only in-frame clonotypes and omits some of them. The sample includes about 190,000 clones, less than 85% of them seen just once. Sequenced: peripheral blood. The receptors derive from a woman over 75 with active or convalescent COVID-19.

CDR3 in DNA: TGTGCCAGCAGTGAGGCGCGGGAGGAAACAGATACGCAGTATTTT. Translating gives CASSEAREETDTQYF. The chain has TRBV6-1 and TRBJ2-3, with TRBD2 matching 8 bases. J was trimmed by 3 bases and V by 3 bases; bases with no gene match: 5. The germline V gene has CDR1 MNHNS and CDR2 SASEGT. This CDR3 region has 15 residues.

The CDR3 region is CASSLQGSGTGELFF. For the CDR3, the DNA is TGTGCCAGCAGCTTACAGGGGAGCGGCACCGGGGAGCTGTTTTTT. The rearrangement joins TRBV7-2 to TRBJ2-2; D is perhaps TRBD1 (6 bases). The germline V and J ends were trimmed by 2 bases and 4 bases, with 11 bases remaining between them. Germline-derived CDR1 and CDR2 are SGHTA and FQGNSA. The CDR3 is made up of 15 amino acids.